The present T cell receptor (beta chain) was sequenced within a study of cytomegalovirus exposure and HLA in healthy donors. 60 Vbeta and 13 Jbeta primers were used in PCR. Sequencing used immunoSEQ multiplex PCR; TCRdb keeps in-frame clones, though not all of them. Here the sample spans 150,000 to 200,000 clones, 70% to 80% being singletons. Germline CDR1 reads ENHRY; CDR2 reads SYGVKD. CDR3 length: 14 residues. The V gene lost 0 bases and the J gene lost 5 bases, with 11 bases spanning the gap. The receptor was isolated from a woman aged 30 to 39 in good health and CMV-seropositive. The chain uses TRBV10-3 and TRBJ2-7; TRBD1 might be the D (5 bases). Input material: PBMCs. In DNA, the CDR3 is TGTGCCATCAGTGAGTCGGCAGGGCACCACGAGCAGTACTTC. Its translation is CAISESAGHHEQYF.